This T cell receptor (beta chain) was retrieved from a study of T cells in Graves' hyperthyroidism and ophthalmopathy. TCR beta CDR3 sequences were amplified from RNA transcripts. The TCR CDR3 first-round RT-PCR relied on the HTBI primer set. MiXCR was run by TCRdb on the multiplex PCR reads, yielding one entry per CDR3 protein. The table includes fewer than 350,000 distinct CDR3 sequences, 15% to 20% detected once. Exclusion followed for patients with uncontrolled infection, other autoimmune disease, pregnancy or lactation. Clinical symptoms, serum thyroxine, TRAb, thyroid ultrasound and orbital computed tomography established diagnosis. Findings of the study overall: Most clonotypes expanded in thyroid above 0.001 were likewise present in blood. The model anticipated ophthalmopathy a median approximately 6.7 months pre-onset.

V lost 0 bases and J lost 2, with 14 bases in between. Germline V gene sequence: CDR1 DFQATT, CDR2 SNEGSKA (reference sequence). The CDR3 loop spans 15 amino acids. This clonotype was recorded many times. The antigen is not known. The chain uses TRBV20-1 and TRBJ2-7; D unclear. The TCR sequence derives from a woman in her thirties or forties with Graves' ophthalmopathy. The source material was blood. The CDR3 sequence is CSARDRNSMTYEQYF. In nucleotides, the CDR3 is TGCAGTGCTAGAGATCGTAACTCCATGACCTACGAGCAGTACTTC.